Following are 23 T cell receptor beta chains from one sample sequenced in a study of shared clonotypes between healthy human individuals. Libraries were prepared by immunoSEQ multiplex PCR; TCRdb keeps only in-frame clonotypes and omits some of them. The repertoire has fewer than 1.8 million clones, around 98.5% of them found once; the top ten carry approximately 0.4%. The sample taken for sequencing was naive CD4+ T cells sorted from blood. Subset given: CD45RA+ positively selected. The receptors come from a man under 40 in good health.

The CDR3 reads CASSLSGDYGYTF. The CDR3, as DNA: TGTGCCAGCAGCTTATCAGGTGACTATGGCTACACCTTC. J is TRBJ1-2 and V is TRBV5-6; D unresolved. The germline gives CDR1 SGHDT, CDR2 YYEEEE. V lost 2 bases and J lost 3, with 8 bases in between. The CDR3 runs to 13 residues. The full variable domain, with the rest looked up from reference TRBV5-6 and TRBJ1-2, is DAGVTQSPTHLIKTRGQQVTLRCSPKSGHDTVSWYQQALGQGPQFIFQYYEEEERQRGNFPDRFSGHQFPNYSSELNVNALLLGDSALYLCASSLSGDYGYTFGSGTRLTVV.

The chain uses TRBV11-2 and TRBJ2-7; 10 bases map to TRBD2. The ends lost 0 bases at V and 0 bases at J; junction bases unmatched: 11. The length of the CDR3 is 19 residues. CDR1 is SGHAT, CDR2 FQNNGV, per germline. CDR3: CASSLDLGTSGDLSYEQYF. In DNA form, the CDR3 reads TGTGCCAGCAGCTTAGATTTGGGTACTAGCGGGGATCTCTCCTACGAGCAGTACTTC. Combining the CDR3 with reference TRBV11-2 and TRBJ2-7 gives the whole variable domain EAGVAQSPRYKIIEKRQSVAFWCNPISGHATLYWYQQILGQGPKLLIQFQNNGVVDDSQLPKDRFSAERLKGVDSTLKIQPAKLEDSAVYLCASSLDLGTSGDLSYEQYFGPGTRLTVT.

V and J are TRBV5-1 and TRBJ2-3; either TRBD1 or TRBD2 may supply D (7 bases each). Trimming left V 0 bases short and J 0 bases short, with 14 bases between. The germline gives CDR1 SGHRS, CDR2 YFSETQ. There are 17 residues in the CDR3. The CDR3 bases are TGCGCCAGCAGCTTGGCCCCAGGGGGGGTAAGCACAGATACGCAGTATTTT. It specifies CASSLAPGGVSTDTQYF.

CDR3 loop: CASSPSFFGELFF. The CDR3, as DNA: TGTGCCAGCAGCCCGTCCTTTTTTGGGGAGCTGTTTTTT. The chain recombines TRBV7-6 with TRBJ2-2; D is uncertain. Looked up from germline, CDR1 is SGHVS and CDR2 is FNYEAQ. The ends were cut back, 5 bases at V and 8 bases at J, with 12 bases in the middle. The length of the CDR3 is 13 residues.

The chain is built from TRBV5-5 and TRBJ2-3; 8 bases align to TRBD1. Germline-derived CDR1 and CDR2 are SGHKS and YYEKEE (reference sequence). The J segment lost 8 bases and the V segment lost 1 base, leaving 6 bases of the junction unmatched. CDR3 length equals 14 residues. Here the CDR3 DNA reads TGTGCCAGCAGCTTGAGGCAGGGGGCGGGTACGCAGTATTTT. Residues: CASSLRQGAGTQYF.

The rearrangement links TRBV7-8 to TRBJ2-7; TRBD1 matches 9 bases. The V segment lost 0 bases and the J segment 12 bases; nucleotides outside the gene matches: 12. The CDR3 covers 15 residues. Germline V gene lookup returns CDR1 SGHVS and CDR2 FQNEAQ. Written as DNA, the CDR3 is TGTGCCAGCAGCTTAGCCGGGACAGGGTCCCTTCAGGGGTACTTC. This gives the protein CASSLAGTGSLQGYF. Variable domain in full (rest from reference TRBV7-8 and TRBJ2-7): GAGVSQSPRYKVAKRGQDVALRCDPISGHVSLFWYQQALGQGPEFLTYFQNEAQLDKSGLPSDRFFAERPEGSVSTLKIQRTQQEDSAVYLCASSLAGTGSLQGYFGPGTRLTVT.

V and J are TRBV5-4 and TRBJ1-1; D gene unclear. The germline CDR1 and CDR2 sequences are SGHNT and YYREEE (reference sequence). The V end lost 4 bases, the J end lost 0 bases, and 13 bases lay between the germline ends. CDR3 length: 15 residues. CDR3 nucleotide sequence: TGTGCCAGCAGCGACCAGGCAGCCATGAACACTGAAGCTTTCTTT. Amino acids: CASSDQAAMNTEAFF.

The chain employs TRBV19 and TRBJ2-7; D not resolved. The CDR3 contains 13 residues. Germline V gives CDR1 LNHDA, CDR2 SQIVND (reference sequence). V lost 3 bases and J lost 9, with 15 bases in between. The CDR3 protein is CASSISGPEWQYF. The CDR3 region has the DNA TGTGCCAGTAGTATCTCCGGACCCGAGTGGCAGTACTTC.

V gene TRBV4-3 combines with J gene TRBJ1-5; D is uncertain. The V gene's germline CDR1 is LGHNA and CDR2 YSLEER. This CDR3 has 15 amino acids. V lost 0 bases, J lost 2 bases, and 8 bases lay in between. CDR3 bases: TGCGCCAGCAGCCAAGAATTGGAAGGCAATCAGCCCCAGCATTTT. Its translation is CASSQELEGNQPQHF.

V usage is TRBV6-5 and J usage is TRBJ1-2; 8 bases are shared with TRBD1. Trimming at V came to 6 bases and at J to 5 bases, leaving 8 bases not matched to a gene. Per germline, CDR1 MNHEY and CDR2 SVGAGI. CDR3 size: 14 residues. The CDR3 bases are TGTGCCAGCAGCGAAGGGACAGGATCTTATGGCTACACCTTC. Translated, it gives CASSEGTGSYGYTF.

The V call is TRBV11-3, the J call TRBJ2-3, with D possibly matching TRBD1 (5 bases). Trimming removed 1 base at V and 8 bases at J, with 16 bases between. The CDR3 sequence is 15 residues long. Germline V gives CDR1 SGHNT, CDR2 YENEEA. The CDR3 here is CASSLVAGADGTQYF. CDR3 nucleotides: TGTGCCAGCAGCTTAGTAGCTGGGGCGGACGGTACGCAGTATTTT.

This chain links TRBV5-1 with TRBJ2-7; TRBD1 matches 7 bases. CDR1 and CDR2 from the germline V gene are SGHRS and YFSETQ. Trimming removed 3 bases from V and 5 bases from J; junction bases left unmatched: 8. The CDR3 runs 14 residues. CDR3 coding DNA: TGCGCCAGCAGCTCGGAAAAGAGGGGGCACGAGCAGTACTTC. This codes for CASSSEKRGHEQYF.

The V gene is TRBV18, the J gene TRBJ2-1, with TRBD1 matching 10 bases. The junction had 7 bases not matched to a gene; V was cut back by 3 bases and J by 8 bases. Germline V gives CDR1 KGHSH, CDR2 LQKENI. The CDR3 spans 15 residues. CDR3: CASSPLRQGAYEQFF. CDR3 DNA sequence: TGTGCCAGCTCACCCTTGAGACAGGGGGCCTATGAGCAGTTCTTC.

The chain couples TRBV27 to TRBJ2-2; the D gene is possibly TRBD2 (5 bases). This CDR3 spans 14 amino acids. The V end lost 3 bases, the J end lost 5 bases, and 10 bases lay between the germline ends. The V gene's germline CDR1 is MNHEY and CDR2 SMNVEV (reference sequence). The CDR3 loop is CASSFLAWTGELFF. CDR3 nucleotide sequence: TGTGCCAGCAGTTTCTTAGCGTGGACCGGGGAGCTGTTTTTT.

The V and J genes are TRBV6-1 and TRBJ2-1, with 9 bases matching TRBD2. The V segment lost 3 bases and the J segment 8 bases; nucleotides outside the gene matches: 5. The CDR3 is made up of 14 amino acids. CDR1 and CDR2 (germline): MNHNS, SASEGT. Here the CDR3 DNA reads TGTGCCAGCAGTGATGGGACTAGCATCCATGAGCAGTTCTTC. It translates to CASSDGTSIHEQFF.

This rearrangement joins TRBV27 to TRBJ2-7; 7 bases are a match to TRBD2. The germline V gene encodes CDR1 MNHEY and CDR2 SMNVEV (reference sequence). V lost 6 bases to trimming and J lost 4 bases; unmatched junction nucleotides: 9. This CDR3 has 14 residues. Written as DNA, the CDR3 is TGTGCCAGCAGACCCCCGTGGCGGGAGTACGAGCAGTACTTC. The encoded protein is CASRPPWREYEQYF.

The J gene is TRBJ1-2, the V gene TRBV30; D is ambiguous. The CDR3 is made up of 12 amino acids. The germline gives CDR1 GTSNPN, CDR2 SVGIG (reference sequence). Trimming pared 5 bases from V and 4 bases from J, leaving 11 bases between. The CDR3 region is CAWASWAYGYTF. CDR3 DNA: TGTGCCTGGGCCTCGTGGGCCTATGGCTACACCTTC.

The chain recombines TRBV28 with TRBJ2-2; D remains ambiguous. There are 12 residues in the CDR3. The germline V gene encodes CDR1 MDHEN and CDR2 SYDVKM. V dropped 9 bases and J dropped 3 bases, with 8 bases sitting between them. As DNA, the CDR3 is TGTGCCAGTCAGATATACACCGGGGAGCTGTTTTTT. Translation gives CASQIYTGELFF.

As regards this clone: Different DNA sequences within this sample yield the same CDR3. CDR3 region: CAWSPLREQFF. DNA for the CDR3: TGTGCCTGGAGTCCACTCCGTGAGCAGTTCTTC. The genes are TRBV30 and TRBJ2-1, with D unclear. CDR1 is GTSNPN, CDR2 SVGIG, per germline (reference sequence). V shed 2 bases and J shed 9 bases, with 8 bases lying between them. The CDR3 is made up of 11 amino acids. The entire variable domain, with the rest obtained from reference TRBV30 and TRBJ2-1, is as follows: SQTIHQWPATLVQPVGSPLSLECTVEGTSNPNLYWYRQAAGRGLQLLFYSVGIGQISSEVPQNLSASRPQDRQFILSSKKLLLSDSGFYLCAWSPLREQFFGPGTRLTVL.

This chain links TRBV7-3 with TRBJ2-2; D is unclear. The germline CDR1 and CDR2 sequences are SGHTA and FQGTGA. CDR3 length equals 12 residues. Between the trimmed V and J ends, which lost 4 bases and 3 bases, there was a span of 3 bases. The CDR3, as DNA: TGTGCCAGCAGCTCTTACACCGGGGAGCTGTTTTTT. Translation gives CASSSYTGELFF.

The rearrangement joins TRBV28 to TRBJ2-1, with TRBD1 matching over 8 bases. J was trimmed by 7 bases and V by 3 bases; bases with no gene match: 8. Per germline, CDR1 MDHEN and CDR2 SYDVKM. The CDR3 consists of 15 residues. The CDR3, as DNA: TGTGCCAGCAGTTTCTCGGGACAGGTAAAAAATGAGCAGTTCTTC. Translated: CASSFSGQVKNEQFF.

The CDR3 DNA is TGCGCCAGCAGCTTCCGGGACAGATTATCCTACGAGCAGTACTTC. Translation gives CASSFRDRLSYEQYF. This rearrangement joins TRBV5-1 to TRBJ2-7; 7 bases agree with TRBD1. The CDR3 has 15 amino acids. V shed 2 bases, J shed 1 base, and the junction held 6 bases outside the gene matches. Germline values: CDR1 SGHRS, CDR2 YFSETQ.

The chain employs TRBV6-5 and TRBJ2-3; D remains unclear. From germline, CDR1 is MNHEY and CDR2 SVGAGI. The ends were cut back, 6 bases at V and 8 bases at J, with 15 bases in the middle. This CDR3 contains 13 residues. The CDR3 coding sequence is TGTGCCAGCAGCATAACATCTAGTGGTACGCAGTATTTT. This translates into CASSITSSGTQYF.